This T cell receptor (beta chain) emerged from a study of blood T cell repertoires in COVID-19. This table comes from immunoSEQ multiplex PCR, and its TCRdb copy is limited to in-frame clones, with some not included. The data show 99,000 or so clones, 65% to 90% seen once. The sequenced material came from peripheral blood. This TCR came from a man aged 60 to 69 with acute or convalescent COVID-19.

The CDR3 loop is CASRPVGGTGVGETQYF. The CDR3 bases are TGTGCCAGCAGACCCGTGGGGGGGACAGGGGTAGGGGAGACCCAGTACTTC. V usage is TRBV7-6 and J usage is TRBJ2-5; 10 bases fit TRBD1. Germline V gene sequence: CDR1 SGHVS, CDR2 FNYEAQ. Trimming cost V 6 bases and J 5 bases; bases outside gene matches: 15. There are 17 residues in the CDR3.